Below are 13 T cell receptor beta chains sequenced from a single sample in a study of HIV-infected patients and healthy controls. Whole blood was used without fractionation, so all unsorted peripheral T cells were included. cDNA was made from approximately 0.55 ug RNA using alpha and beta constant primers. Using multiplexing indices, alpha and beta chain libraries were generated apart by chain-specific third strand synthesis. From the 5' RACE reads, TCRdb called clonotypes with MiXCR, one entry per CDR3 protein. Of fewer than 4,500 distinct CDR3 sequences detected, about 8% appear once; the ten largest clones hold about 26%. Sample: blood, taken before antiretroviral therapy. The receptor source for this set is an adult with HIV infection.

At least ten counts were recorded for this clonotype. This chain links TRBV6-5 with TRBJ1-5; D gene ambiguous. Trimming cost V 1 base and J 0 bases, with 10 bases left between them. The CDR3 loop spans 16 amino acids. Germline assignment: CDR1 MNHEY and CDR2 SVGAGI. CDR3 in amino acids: CASSYYPYYSNQPQHF. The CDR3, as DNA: TGTGCCAGCAGTTACTATCCCTATTATAGCAATCAGCCCCAGCATTTT.

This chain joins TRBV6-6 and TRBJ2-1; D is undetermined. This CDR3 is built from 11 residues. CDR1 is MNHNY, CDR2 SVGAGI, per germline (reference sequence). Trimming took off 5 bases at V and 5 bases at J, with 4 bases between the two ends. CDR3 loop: CASSLNNEQFF. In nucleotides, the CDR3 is TGTGCCAGCAGTCTCAACAATGAGCAGTTCTTC.

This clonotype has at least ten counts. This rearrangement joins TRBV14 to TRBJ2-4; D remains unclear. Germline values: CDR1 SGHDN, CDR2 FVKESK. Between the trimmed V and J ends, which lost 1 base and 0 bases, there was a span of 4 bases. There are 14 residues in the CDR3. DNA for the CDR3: TGTGCCAGCAGCCAAGCCGCAGCCAAAAACATTCAGTACTTC. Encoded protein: CASSQAAAKNIQYF.

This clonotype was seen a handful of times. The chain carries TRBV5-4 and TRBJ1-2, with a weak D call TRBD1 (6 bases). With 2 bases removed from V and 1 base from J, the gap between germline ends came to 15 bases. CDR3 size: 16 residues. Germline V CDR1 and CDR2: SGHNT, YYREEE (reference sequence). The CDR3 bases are TGTGCCAGCAGCTTTGACCAGGGGCGAAGTAACTATGGCTACACCTTC. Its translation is CASSFDQGRSNYGYTF.

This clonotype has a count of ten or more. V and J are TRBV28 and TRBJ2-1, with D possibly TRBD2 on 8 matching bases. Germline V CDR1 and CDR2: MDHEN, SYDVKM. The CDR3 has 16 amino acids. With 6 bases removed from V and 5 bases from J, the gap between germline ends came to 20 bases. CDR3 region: CASRTGSREGHNEQFF. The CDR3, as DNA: TGTGCCAGCAGGACAGGGAGCCGGGAGGGTCACAATGAGCAGTTCTTC.

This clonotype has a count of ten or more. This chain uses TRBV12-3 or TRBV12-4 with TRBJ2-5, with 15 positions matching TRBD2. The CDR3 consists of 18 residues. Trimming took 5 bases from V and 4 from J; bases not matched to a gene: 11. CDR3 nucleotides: TGTGCCAGCAGTCCGGGACTAGCGGGGGGCGGATCCCCAGAGACCCAGTACTTC. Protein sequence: CASSPGLAGGGSPETQYF.

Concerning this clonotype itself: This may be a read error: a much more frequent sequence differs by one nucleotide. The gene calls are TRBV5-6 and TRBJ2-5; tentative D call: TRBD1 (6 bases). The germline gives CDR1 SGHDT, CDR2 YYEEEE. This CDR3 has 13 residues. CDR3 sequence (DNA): TGTGCCAGCAGCCTTGACAGGCAAGAGACCCAGAACTTC. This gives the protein CASSLDRQETQNF.

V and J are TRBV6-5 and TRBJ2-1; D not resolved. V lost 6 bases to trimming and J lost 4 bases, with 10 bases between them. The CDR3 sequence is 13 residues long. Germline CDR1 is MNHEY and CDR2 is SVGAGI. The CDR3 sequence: CASRATSYNEQFF. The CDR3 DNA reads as TGTGCCAGCAGGGCCACCTCGTACAATGAGCAGTTCTTC.

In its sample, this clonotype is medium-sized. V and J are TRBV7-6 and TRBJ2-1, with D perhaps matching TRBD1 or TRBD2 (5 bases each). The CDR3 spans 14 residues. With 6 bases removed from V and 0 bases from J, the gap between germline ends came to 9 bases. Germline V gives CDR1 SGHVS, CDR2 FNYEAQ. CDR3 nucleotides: TGTGCCAGCAGTGAGGGGAGCTCCTACAATGAGCAGTTCTTC. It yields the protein CASSEGSSYNEQFF.

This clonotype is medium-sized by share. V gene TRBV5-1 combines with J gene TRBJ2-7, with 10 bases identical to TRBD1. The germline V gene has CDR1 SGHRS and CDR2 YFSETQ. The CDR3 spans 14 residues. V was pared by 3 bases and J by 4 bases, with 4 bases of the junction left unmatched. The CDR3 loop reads CASSSGQGGYEQYF. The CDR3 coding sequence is TGCGCCAGCAGCTCCGGACAGGGGGGGTACGAGCAGTACTTC.

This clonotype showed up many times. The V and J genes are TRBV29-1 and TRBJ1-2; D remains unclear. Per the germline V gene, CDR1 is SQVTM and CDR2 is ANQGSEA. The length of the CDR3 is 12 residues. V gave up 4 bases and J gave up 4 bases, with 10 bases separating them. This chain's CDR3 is CSVGESAYGYTF. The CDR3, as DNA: TGCAGCGTTGGGGAGTCAGCCTATGGCTACACCTTC.

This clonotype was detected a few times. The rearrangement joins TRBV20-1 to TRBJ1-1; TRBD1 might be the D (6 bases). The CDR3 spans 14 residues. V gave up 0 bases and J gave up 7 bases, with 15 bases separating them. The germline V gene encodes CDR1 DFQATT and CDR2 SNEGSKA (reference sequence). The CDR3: CSARDFQGFVEAFF. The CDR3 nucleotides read TGCAGTGCTAGAGATTTCCAGGGGTTTGTTGAAGCTTTCTTT.

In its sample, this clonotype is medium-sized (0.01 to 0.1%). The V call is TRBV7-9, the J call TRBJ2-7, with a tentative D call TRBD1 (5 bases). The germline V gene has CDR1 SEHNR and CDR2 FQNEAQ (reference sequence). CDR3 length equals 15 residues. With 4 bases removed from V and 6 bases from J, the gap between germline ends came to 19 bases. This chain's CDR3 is CASSSTTPGKREQYF. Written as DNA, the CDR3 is TGTGCCAGCAGCTCCACCACCCCAGGGAAACGCGAGCAGTACTTC.